The rows below give T cell receptor beta chains drawn from one sample of a study of response to subunit inactivated influenza vaccine. Each CDR3 protein gets one entry after TCRdb re-called the RT-PCR reads with MiXCR. The table shows around 490,000 distinct CDR3 sequences, with approximately 7.7% occurring only once. The sequences come from PBMCs from blood, collected less than 25 months after vaccination. These receptors were obtained from a man between 50 and 70 years old who received an inactivated influenza vaccine. Each CDR3 is given with its conserved first and last residue. A D gene is named only where the DNA matches it firmly. Size is stated for part of the rows, as once, few or many counts, or as a class when the clone is expanded.

J	size	D	V	DNA	CDR3
TRBJ2-1	few	TRBD1	TRBV30	TGTGCCTGGTTGCCCGGGACAGGGGATGGAGAGCAGTTCTTC	CAWLPGTGDGEQFF
TRBJ2-1	many	TRBD2	TRBV9	TGTGCCAGCAGCGTAGAGGCTAGCGGACCCTACAATGAGCAGTTCTTC	CASSVEASGPYNEQFF
TRBJ1-2	-	TRBD1	TRBV12-3/TRBV12-4	TGTGCCAGCAGCCTTACAGGGGTAGGCTATGGCTACACCTTC	CASSLTGVGYGYTF
TRBJ2-7	few	-	TRBV12-3/TRBV12-4	TGTGCCAGCAGTCTTCGGAGAGCCTACGAGCAGTACTTC	CASSLRRAYEQYF
TRBJ2-5	-	TRBD2	TRBV7-8	TGTGCCAGCAGACCAGCGGGACAAGAGACCCAGTACTTC	CASRPAGQETQYF
TRBJ2-1	-	-	TRBV29-1	TGCAGCGTTACTCTCGGGCAGGTCCTAGGGGACAATGAGCAGTTCTTC	CSVTLGQVLGDNEQFF
TRBJ2-1	few	-	TRBV20-1	TGCGGGGGCGGCAGTTACAATGAGCAGTTCTTC	CGGGSYNEQFF
TRBJ2-1	few	-	TRBV4-1	TGCGCCAGCAGCCAGGAATCGTGGGTTGAGCAGTTCTTC	CASSQESWVEQFF
TRBJ2-3	many	TRBD2	TRBV27	TGTGCCAGCAGTTTTACCCTTAGCGGGAGCCGCACAGATACGCAGTATTTT	CASSFTLSGSRTDTQYF
TRBJ2-1	few	TRBD1	TRBV7-9	TGTGCCAGCAGCTTAGCGACAGGGGGCCTCAATGAGCAGTTCTTC	CASSLATGGLNEQFF
TRBJ2-7	few	TRBD2	TRBV20-1	TGCAGTGCCAGTCTAGTGGGAGGGACGAACGAGCAGTACTTC	CSASLVGGTNEQYF
TRBJ1-1	-	-	TRBV3-1	TGTGCCAGCAGCCAAGATAATCTGGGGGGGGCCACTGAAGCTTTCTTT	CASSQDNLGGATEAFF
TRBJ2-7	-	-	TRBV7-9	TGTGCCAGCAGCGATACAGGGAGGGACGAGCAGTACTTC	CASSDTGRDEQYF
TRBJ2-3	-	-	TRBV6-1	TGTGCCAGCAGGACAGCTCCTGGCACAGATACGCAGTATTTT	CASRTAPGTDTQYF
TRBJ2-5	few	-	TRBV7-3	-	CASKPVLEREETQYF
TRBJ2-3	few	TRBD2	TRBV5-5	TGTGCCAGCAGCTTAAGCGGGAAGTCAGATACGCAGTATTTT	CASSLSGKSDTQYF
TRBJ2-1	-	TRBD2	TRBV5-4	TGTGCCAGCAGCTTCCGCGGGACTAGCGGGGGGCTAATTATGCATGAGCAGTTCTTC	CASSFRGTSGGLIMHEQFF
TRBJ1-1	many	-	TRBV18	TGTGCCAGCTCACCATTTAGGGACACTGAAGCTTTCTTT	CASSPFRDTEAFF
TRBJ2-7	-	TRBD2	TRBV4-2	TGTGCCAGCAGCCAGGATAGCATGACTAGCGGGGTGTACGAGCAGTACTTC	CASSQDSMTSGVYEQYF
TRBJ1-1	few	-	TRBV9	TGTGCCAGCAGCGCCGGGACTGGGGACACTGAAGCTTTCTTT	CASSAGTGDTEAFF
TRBJ1-1	few	-	TRBV3-1	TGTGCCAGCAGCCAGGGATGGAGGGAATTGGGCACTGAAGCTTTCTTT	CASSQGWRELGTEAFF
TRBJ2-5	-	-	TRBV7-9	TGTGCCAGCAGCTTACTCAGGGACAAAGAGACCCAGTACTTC	CASSLLRDKETQYF
TRBJ2-7	-	TRBD1	TRBV19	TGTGCCAGTAGCAAAAAGGGACAGGGTTCTCCCTACGAGCAGTACTTC	CASSKKGQGSPYEQYF
TRBJ2-1	many	TRBD1	TRBV14	TGTGCCAGCAGCTTCGGACAGGGGCCCTACAATGAGCAGTTCTTC	CASSFGQGPYNEQFF
TRBJ1-2	-	-	TRBV10-3	TGTGCCATCAGTGAGTCTCCTGGGACCCGTACGGGCTACACCTTC	CAISESPGTRTGYTF
TRBJ1-1	few	-	TRBV5-1	TGCGCCAGCAGCTTGGGAGCCCAATCCTTTGAAGCTTTCTTT	CASSLGAQSFEAFF
TRBJ2-3	-	TRBD2	TRBV10-3	TGTGCCATCAGTACCGGGACTAGCGTGAGCACAGATACGCAGTATTTT	CAISTGTSVSTDTQYF
TRBJ2-3	-	-	TRBV4-3	TGCGCCAGCAGCCAGGCACGAGAAAACACAGATACGCAGTATTTT	CASSQARENTDTQYF
TRBJ2-7	-	TRBD1	TRBV5-6	TGTGCCAGCAGCAGCCGGGACAGATACGAGCAGTACTTC	CASSSRDRYEQYF
TRBJ2-5	-	TRBD2	TRBV10-3	TGTGCCATCAGTGAGTCGAGACTAGCGGGGGGGGGCTGGACCCAGTACTTC	CAISESRLAGGGWTQYF
TRBJ1-1	many	-	TRBV5-5	TGTGCCAGCAGCTTGTGGACAGACATGAACACTGAAGCTTTCTTT	CASSLWTDMNTEAFF
TRBJ1-1	few	-	TRBV20-1	TGCAGTGCGGGAAACGGGATACAAGTTCTCTTT	CSAGNGIQVLF
TRBJ2-3	-	TRBD1	TRBV12-3/TRBV12-4	TGTGCCAGCAGTCTATACCCCACGACAGGGGGCCCCCTCACAGATACGCAGTATTTT	CASSLYPTTGGPLTDTQYF
TRBJ1-5	-	-	TRBV20-1	TGCAGTGCTAGAGATTGGAGTGATCAGCCCCAGCATTTT	CSARDWSDQPQHF
TRBJ2-1	-	-	TRBV6-5	TGTGCCAGCAGTGGTTCCCTCGATGAGCAGTTCTTC	CASSGSLDEQFF
TRBJ2-5	many	-	TRBV18	TGTGCCAGCTCACCACTGCGGTCTGACGAGACCCAGTACTTC	CASSPLRSDETQYF
TRBJ2-3	-	TRBD2	TRBV20-1	TGCAGTGCTAGAGGGAGGACTAGCGGGGGGGGCACAGATACGCAGTATTTT	CSARGRTSGGGTDTQYF
TRBJ2-1	few	-	TRBV27	TGTGCCAGCAGTCCCCCGGGGGACCATTTTTACAATGAGCAGTTCTTC	CASSPPGDHFYNEQFF
TRBJ2-5	few	-	TRBV14	TGTGCCAGCAGCCAAGCCGGGCCCCGGCGCCAAGAGACCCAGTACTTC	CASSQAGPRRQETQYF
TRBJ1-2	-	-	TRBV7-2	TGTGCCAGCAGCTTAGGTCTCAGAGGGGCGGGTGGCTACACCTTC	CASSLGLRGAGGYTF
TRBJ2-5	many	TRBD1	TRBV11-2	TGTGCCAGCAGCTTGTCGGGACAGGGTTTGGAGACCCAGTACTTC	CASSLSGQGLETQYF
TRBJ2-1	-	-	TRBV7-3	TGTGCCAGCAGCTTAACGTACAACGGAGAGCAGTTCTTC	CASSLTYNGEQFF
TRBJ2-7	-	TRBD2	TRBV7-2	TGTGCCAGCAGCTCCCGACTAGCATTGTCCTACGAGCAGTACTTC	CASSSRLALSYEQYF
TRBJ2-1	few	-	TRBV6-5	TGTGCCAGCAGTTACGAAGGCCCTAGATACAATGAGCAGTTCTTC	CASSYEGPRYNEQFF
TRBJ1-2	many	-	TRBV12-3/TRBV12-4	TGTGCCAGCAGTCCCTACAGGAGACACCACTATGGCTACACCTTC	CASSPYRRHHYGYTF
TRBJ2-7	many	-	TRBV25-1	TGTGCCAGCAGTGTAGGGATCTACGAGCAGTACTTC	CASSVGIYEQYF
TRBJ1-5	many	-	TRBV20-1	TGCAGTGCAGAGGGACAAGACAATCAGCCCCAGCATTTT	CSAEGQDNQPQHF
TRBJ2-3	-	TRBD2	TRBV6-1	TGTGCCAGCAGCCACACGGCGGGAGTCGGCACAGATACGCAGTATTTT	CASSHTAGVGTDTQYF
TRBJ2-7	few	TRBD1	TRBV28	TGTGCCAGCAGTTTTTTGGACAGGGGCTACGAGCAGTACTTC	CASSFLDRGYEQYF
TRBJ1-2	-	TRBD1	TRBV6-1	TGTGCCAGCAGTGCCTGGACAGGCGCTAACTATGGCTACACCTTC	CASSAWTGANYGYTF
TRBJ1-5	-	TRBD1	TRBV19	TGTGCCAGTAGTCCCTCAGGGACAGGGAGTAATCAGCCCCAGCATTTT	CASSPSGTGSNQPQHF